A selection of T cell receptor beta chains follows, all from one sample in a study of blood T cell repertoires in COVID-19. TCRdb keeps only in-frame clones here, not all; method: immunoSEQ multiplex PCR. The sample has roughly 23,000 clones; 70% to 90% are singletons. Sequencing was done on a sample of peripheral blood. The receptor set was obtained from a woman of 80 years or more with active COVID-19. Each CDR3 is given with its conserved first and last residue. A D gene is named only where the DNA matches it firmly. Part of the rows lack a size; the others show once, few, many or a class for expanded clones.

V	D	size	J	DNA	CDR3
TRBV20-1	NA	NA	TRBJ2-7	TGCAGTGCTAGTCTGGTCGGTTACGAGCAGTACTTC	CSASLVGYEQYF
TRBV6-5	NA	NA	TRBJ1-1	TGTGCCAGCAGGAACCAGGCGAACACTGAAGCTTTCTTT	CASRNQANTEAFF
TRBV4-3	TRBD2	NA	TRBJ2-7	TGCGCCAGCAGCCAAGATCTAGTCGCGGGGGGCTTCTCCTACGAGCAGTACTTC	CASSQDLVAGGFSYEQYF
TRBV6-5	NA	NA	TRBJ2-3	TGTGCCAGCACACCTAGCCGGGGCACAGATACGCAGTATTTT	CASTPSRGTDTQYF
TRBV28	NA	NA	TRBJ2-7	TGTGCCAGCAGTTTGGGGGCTCGTCTGGGCGAGCAGTACTTC	CASSLGARLGEQYF
TRBV11-2	TRBD2	NA	TRBJ2-3	TGTGCCAGCAGCTTAGATGGCGCGGGGGGATATTCTAGCACAGATACGCAGTATTTT	CASSLDGAGGYSSTDTQYF
TRBV7-2	TRBD1	NA	TRBJ1-3	TGTGCCAGCAGCCAACGGACAGGGGGTGGAAACACCATATATTTT	CASSQRTGGGNTIYF
TRBV6-2/TRBV6-3	TRBD1	NA	TRBJ1-5	TGTGCCAGCAGCACGGGACAGGGGCCATTTCAGCCCCAGCATTTT	CASSTGQGPFQPQHF
TRBV4-3	NA	once	TRBJ2-7	TGCGCCAGCAGCCCTGGACATAGGGGCGAGCAGTACTTC	CASSPGHRGEQYF
TRBV11-3	TRBD2	NA	TRBJ2-5	TGTGCCAGCAGCTTAGGGTTGGGGGGGGTCGAGACCCAGTACTTC	CASSLGLGGVETQYF
TRBV7-3	TRBD1	NA	TRBJ2-5	TGTGCCAGCAGCCGAACAGGGGGAACAGAGACCCAGTACTTC	CASSRTGGTETQYF
TRBV19	TRBD2	NA	TRBJ2-5	TGTGCCAGTAACCTAGCGGGATCAAAAGAGACCCAGTACTTC	CASNLAGSKETQYF
TRBV9	NA	NA	TRBJ2-3	TGTGCCAGCAACAGGGAAGGCACAGATACGCAGTATTTT	CASNREGTDTQYF
TRBV2	TRBD1	few	TRBJ1-5	TGTGCCACCACATACCCCGACAGGGGGCCTCAGCCCCAGCATTTT	CATTYPDRGPQPQHF
TRBV5-6	TRBD2	once	TRBJ2-5	TGTGCCAGCAGCTTGGGCGGGGGGGCGAAGACCCAGTACTTC	CASSLGGGAKTQYF
TRBV7-9	NA	NA	TRBJ1-1	TGTGCCAGCAGCTTTGCAGGGGCACCGAACACTGAAGCTTTCTTT	CASSFAGAPNTEAFF
TRBV4-2	TRBD1	once	TRBJ2-7	TGTGCCAGCAGCCACACGCCGGGACAGGGCTCCTACGAGCAGTACTTC	CASSHTPGQGSYEQYF
TRBV12-5	NA	NA	TRBJ1-6	TGTGCTAGTGGGTCCGGGGGCTCCTATAATTCACCCCTCCACTTT	CASGSGGSYNSPLHF
TRBV6-1	TRBD2	few	TRBJ2-3	TGTGCCAGCAGTGGGTTGAAATTGGGACTAGCGGCCACAGATACGCAGTATTTT	CASSGLKLGLAATDTQYF
TRBV2	NA	NA	TRBJ1-2	TGTGCCAGCAGTGATTTATATGGCTACACCTTC	CASSDLYGYTF
TRBV6-5	NA	NA	TRBJ1-6	TGTGCCAGCAGTTACTCGATGGCGGGGGGCTCACCCCTCCACTTT	CASSYSMAGGSPLHF
TRBV7-2	TRBD2	NA	TRBJ2-5	TGTGCCAGCAGCCTCCCCCTCCCGGACTGGCGGGGGGGCTCGGAGACCCAGTACTTC	CASSLPLPDWRGGSETQYF
TRBV20-1	NA	NA	TRBJ2-7	TGCAGTGCTAGTACAGGCCCTTCCTACGAGCAGTACTTC	CSASTGPSYEQYF
TRBV18	TRBD1	once	TRBJ1-6	TGTGCCAGCTCACCGAGGCACACAGGGGCAGATTCACCCCTCCACTTT	CASSPRHTGADSPLHF
TRBV6-2/TRBV6-3	NA	NA	TRBJ2-7	TGTGCCAGCAGTTATCTTCAAGGGACATCCGAGTACTTC	CASSYLQGTSEYF
TRBV6-6	TRBD1	NA	TRBJ2-7	TGTGCCAGCACGGGAATTGACAGGGGGACCTACGAGCAGTACTTC	CASTGIDRGTYEQYF
TRBV7-8	TRBD2	NA	TRBJ2-5	TGTGCCAGCAGCTTATTTGCGGGGGGCGAGACCCAGTACTTC	CASSLFAGGETQYF
TRBV15	NA	NA	TRBJ1-2	TGTGCCACCAGCAGAGGGATAGGGGGTGACTATGGCTACACCTTC	CATSRGIGGDYGYTF
TRBV7-9	NA	NA	TRBJ1-5	TGTGCCAGCAGCTTACAGGGCGATAGCAATCAGCCCCAGCATTTT	CASSLQGDSNQPQHF
TRBV5-1	TRBD1	NA	TRBJ2-5	TGCGCCAGCATCTCCGCGCCGGGACAGGGTCGAGAGACCCAGTACTTC	CASISAPGQGRETQYF
TRBV16	TRBD2	NA	TRBJ2-3	TGTGCCAGCAGCCAATTCGCCCTAGCGGGGGCAGATACGCAGTATTTT	CASSQFALAGADTQYF
TRBV7-2	NA	NA	TRBJ1-5	TGTGCCAGCAGCCCGGGGGTAATTGCCAATCAGCCCCAGCATTTT	CASSPGVIANQPQHF
TRBV7-9	NA	few	TRBJ2-3	TGTGCCAGCAGTCGGGACTTCCCACCAGATACGCAGTATTTT	CASSRDFPPDTQYF
TRBV7-9	NA	few	TRBJ2-5	TGTGCCAGCAGCTTAGGTTTAGCCGAAGAGACCCAGTACTTC	CASSLGLAEETQYF
TRBV7-8	NA	NA	TRBJ1-1	TGTGCCAGCAGCTTAGCGGGGGCAGGGTGGTGGGACACTGAAGCTTTCTTT	CASSLAGAGWWDTEAFF
TRBV12-5	NA	once	TRBJ2-1	TGTGCTAGTGGTTTGAGGGACTCCCAGACCTACAATGAGCAGTTCTTC	CASGLRDSQTYNEQFF
TRBV5-1	NA	NA	TRBJ2-7	TGCGCCAGCAGCTTGGCAGGCGGGCTCTACGAGCAGTACTTC	CASSLAGGLYEQYF
TRBV6-5	NA	NA	TRBJ2-7	TGTGCCAGCAGGTCGGGTGATCTCAACGAGCAGTACTTC	CASRSGDLNEQYF
TRBV7-2	TRBD1	NA	TRBJ1-2	TGTGCCAGCAGCTTAAAGCGTTGGACAGGGGTAATGGGTAACTATGGCTACACCTTC	CASSLKRWTGVMGNYGYTF
TRBV9	TRBD2	NA	TRBJ2-2	TGTGCCAGCAGCTCCATAGCGGGGGGGCCCGGGGAGCTGTTTTTT	CASSSIAGGPGELFF
TRBV10-3	NA	NA	TRBJ2-5	TGTGCCATCAGTGATTTCGGAGTGAAAGAGACCCAGTACTTC	CAISDFGVKETQYF
TRBV7-2	NA	NA	TRBJ2-7	TGTGCCAGCAGCCCAGGGGTCGCCTACGAGCAGTACTTC	CASSPGVAYEQYF
TRBV5-1	TRBD2	once	TRBJ2-5	TGCGCCAGCAGCCAATCGAGCGGGGGGTCTGGGCAAGAGACCCAGTACTTC	CASSQSSGGSGQETQYF
TRBV7-6	TRBD1	NA	TRBJ1-1	TGTGCCAGCAGCAGGGGGCAGGGTTCTGAAGCTTTCTTT	CASSRGQGSEAFF
TRBV9	NA	NA	TRBJ2-5	TGTGCCAGCAGCTCTTTAGGGGGGGACGTTTGGGAGACCCAGTACTTC	CASSSLGGDVWETQYF
TRBV6-4	TRBD2	few	TRBJ2-3	TGTGCCAGCAGTGACTCTAGCGGGGGCACAGATACGCAGTATTTT	CASSDSSGGTDTQYF
TRBV6-8	TRBD1	NA	TRBJ1-5	TGTGCCAGCAGCCCGACAGGGAGCAATCAGCCCCAGCATTTT	CASSPTGSNQPQHF
TRBV30	TRBD1	NA	TRBJ1-5	TGTGCCTGGAGTGAGGGGGCCGGGACAGGCAATCAGCCCCAGCATTTT	CAWSEGAGTGNQPQHF
TRBV27	TRBD1	once	TRBJ1-2	TGTGCCAGCAGATTAGATTGGACAGGGGGTGGCTACACCTTC	CASRLDWTGGGYTF
TRBV7-3	NA	NA	TRBJ1-1	TGTGCCAGCAGCCAGGGGCCAGACGCTGAAGCTTTCTTT	CASSQGPDAEAFF
TRBV5-6	NA	NA	TRBJ2-3	TGTGCCAGCAGCTCGATCCTCGCTAGTAACACAGATACGCAGTATTTT	CASSSILASNTDTQYF
TRBV5-1	TRBD1	NA	TRBJ2-7	TGCGCCAGCAGCCGATCGGGAACAGGGGACTACGAGCAGTACTTC	CASSRSGTGDYEQYF
TRBV18	TRBD1	NA	TRBJ1-5	TGTGCCAGCTCACCAAACCGGGACAGGGGGCTGCCCCAGCATTTT	CASSPNRDRGLPQHF
TRBV11-2	NA	NA	TRBJ2-7	TGTGCCAGCAGCTGGGGAGGTGCGGGGTACGAGCAGTACTTC	CASSWGGAGYEQYF
TRBV5-4	NA	NA	TRBJ2-7	TGTGCCAGCAGCTCCCCCCACGGGAACGGGATCTACGAGCAGTACTTC	CASSSPHGNGIYEQYF